This T cell receptor beta chain was retrieved from a study of identical twins. TCRdb recomputed calls from the 5' RACE reads with MiXCR, one row per CDR3 protein. Found here are some 730,000 distinct CDR3 sequences, around a sixth of them singletons; the top ten hold less than 15%. These data were also reused for a study on T cells expressing NK-cell markers.

The sample was PBMCs. The sequence was collected from a woman aged 18-29 years in good health.

The CDR3: CITGNYGYTF. The CDR3 DNA is TGTATTACGGGGAACTATGGCTACACCTTC. V and J are TRBV7-9 and TRBJ1-2, with D unresolved. CDR3 length: 10 amino acids. Germline CDR1 and CDR2: SEHNR and FQNEAQ (reference sequence).